This T cell receptor (beta chain) appears in the sequencing data of a study of CD4 T cells in relation to SARS-CoV-2 and coronaviruses. At the level of the study: PBMCs were cultured with antigen for 10 days before TCR beta sequencing.

CD4+ T cells from unexposed donors were obtained before the COVID-19 pandemic (2011-2018). The cells were cultured for 10 days before CD4+ T cells were isolated. Germline CDR1 reads MNHEY; CDR2 reads SVGAGI. Deletions cut 2 bases from V and 5 bases from J, with 9 bases between. This CDR3 contains 13 residues. TCRdb's table, derived via immunoSEQ multiplex PCR, lists solely in-frame clones and lacks some. This table holds around 23,000 clones, about 70% found once. As for this clone: Its target is unknown.

The specimen sequenced was CD4+ T cells from PBMCs, cultured in vitro. V is TRBV6-5 and J is TRBJ1-1; unclear D gene. This receptor was obtained from a human donor in good health. CDR3 coding DNA: TGTGCCAGCAGTTACGGACGGCAGACTGAAGCTTTCTTT. The encoded protein is CASSYGRQTEAFF.